A selection of T cell receptor beta chains follows, all from one sample in a study of T cell responses to AZD1222 COVID-19 vaccine. The assay was immunoSEQ multiplex PCR, and TCRdb's table has in-frame clones only and misses some. The sample lists 120,000 or so clones; just under 95% were seen once. The material was peripheral blood, obtained 28 days after the second AZD1222 dose. The origin of the receptors is an adult who received the AZD1222 COVID-19 vaccine. The CDR3 runs from the conserved cysteine through the conserved F or W. A D gene is named only where the DNA matches it firmly. Only part of the rows carry a size: once, few, many, or a class if the clone is expanded.

clone_size	d_call	cdr3_length	v_call	j_call	cdr3_nt	cdr3_aa
NA	NA	14	TRBV6-6	TRBJ1-1	TGTGCCAGCAGTTACTCGAATTTCGGGACTGAAGCTTTCTTT	CASSYSNFGTEAFF
NA	TRBD2	16	TRBV7-9	TRBJ2-7	TGTGCCAGCAGCCAGCGGGGGGGACGGGGCTACTACGAGCAGTACTTC	CASSQRGGRGYYEQYF
NA	NA	14	TRBV19	TRBJ1-1	TGTGCCAGTAGTATTCAATGGGAGAACACTGAAGCTTTCTTT	CASSIQWENTEAFF
NA	NA	15	TRBV7-2	TRBJ2-4	TGTGCCAGCAGCTTAGGCAGTATAGCCAAAAACATTCAGTACTTC	CASSLGSIAKNIQYF
NA	NA	14	TRBV15	TRBJ1-2	TGTGCCACCAGCAGAGAGGCGGGGCCCTATGGCTACACCTTC	CATSREAGPYGYTF
NA	NA	14	TRBV30	TRBJ1-6	TGTGCCTGGAGTGGGGGGCGCGATAATTCACCCCTCCACTTT	CAWSGGRDNSPLHF
NA	TRBD2	16	TRBV6-6	TRBJ2-2	TGTGCCAGCAGTTTATTAGCGGGGGATGGCACCGGGGAGCTGTTTTTT	CASSLLAGDGTGELFF
NA	NA	15	TRBV18	TRBJ2-2	TGTGCCAGCTCACAATACTCGGGAAACACCGGGGAGCTGTTTTTT	CASSQYSGNTGELFF
once	TRBD2	17	TRBV7-8	TRBJ2-5	TGTGCCAGCAGCACGGGACTAGCGGGGGGATTCCAAGAGACCCAGTACTTC	CASSTGLAGGFQETQYF
NA	NA	11	TRBV30	TRBJ1-2	TGTGCCTGGAGAGCATTCTATGGCTACACCTTC	CAWRAFYGYTF
NA	NA	15	TRBV6-5	TRBJ2-1	TGTGCCAGCAGTTACTTGGAGGGCAGCTACAATGAGCAGTTCTTC	CASSYLEGSYNEQFF
NA	NA	15	TRBV6-1	TRBJ1-2	TGTGCCAGCAGTGAGGGCTCCGGGACATCTCATGGCTACACCTTC	CASSEGSGTSHGYTF
NA	TRBD1	13	TRBV2	TRBJ2-7	TGTGCCAGCAGGGGAGAGGGGGCACACGAGCAGTACTTC	CASRGEGAHEQYF
NA	NA	18	TRBV21-1	TRBJ2-2	TGTGCCAGCCTCTTGGTGGGCAGGGCCCACGCGAACACCGGGGAGCTGTTTTTT	CASLLVGRAHANTGELFF
NA	NA	14	TRBV19	TRBJ2-2	TGTGCCAGTAGTATCTTTCTGGGCACCGGGGAGCTGTTTTTT	CASSIFLGTGELFF
NA	NA	12	TRBV18	TRBJ1-4	TGTGCCAGCTCACCACGGGGGGTAGAACTGTTTTTT	CASSPRGVELFF
NA	TRBD1	15	TRBV5-1	TRBJ2-3	TGCGCCAGCAGCTTGTGGGGACAGTTCACAGATACGCAGTATTTT	CASSLWGQFTDTQYF
NA	NA	14	TRBV18	TRBJ1-2	TGTGCCAGCTCACCGGCAGGGGTGAGAGGGAGCTACACCTTC	CASSPAGVRGSYTF
NA	NA	14	TRBV2	TRBJ1-4	TGTGCCAGCAGTGAAGCAATATACAATGAAAAACTGTTTTTT	CASSEAIYNEKLFF
NA	NA	13	TRBV28	TRBJ1-1	TGTGCCAGCGGTACAGGGCAGGACACTGAAGCTTTCTTT	CASGTGQDTEAFF
once	TRBD2	16	TRBV6-1	TRBJ2-5	TGTGCCAGCAGTGAAGTACTAGCGGGGGGAGCAGAGACCCAGTACTTC	CASSEVLAGGAETQYF
NA	NA	13	TRBV12-3/TRBV12-4	TRBJ1-2	TGTGCCAGCAGTTCCCGGGACCCCGATGGCTACACCTTC	CASSSRDPDGYTF
NA	TRBD1	17	TRBV7-9	TRBJ2-3	TGTGCCAGCAGCTTAGGAGGCAGGGGGACAAGCACAGATACGCAGTATTTT	CASSLGGRGTSTDTQYF
few	NA	15	TRBV7-9	TRBJ1-5	TGTGCCAGCAGCCTCAGCGGGGGGGCTTGGCAGCCCCAGCATTTT	CASSLSGGAWQPQHF
few	NA	14	TRBV6-2/TRBV6-3	TRBJ1-1	TGTGCCAGCAGTTACTCAGGGACTCACACTGAAGCTTTCTTT	CASSYSGTHTEAFF
NA	TRBD1	15	TRBV7-9	TRBJ2-7	TGTGCCAGCAGCTTAGTTACAGGGGAGTGGAACGAGCAGTACTTC	CASSLVTGEWNEQYF
NA	TRBD1	15	TRBV5-5	TRBJ2-5	TGTGCCAGCAGCCGCGCGGACAGGCCCGGGGAGACCCAGTACTTC	CASSRADRPGETQYF
NA	TRBD1	16	TRBV19	TRBJ1-1	TGTGCCAGTAGTATAATCCGGCAGGGGGCCCAGAAGGCAGCTTTCTTT	CASSIIRQGAQKAAFF
NA	TRBD2	15	TRBV6-6	TRBJ2-1	TGTGCCAGCAGTGCCCGGGGGGTTGCTTCCCATGAGCAGTTCTTC	CASSARGVASHEQFF
once	TRBD1	13	TRBV6-5	TRBJ1-2	TGTGCCAGCAGAAGGGACAGTTATTATGGCTACACCTTC	CASRRDSYYGYTF
NA	TRBD1	16	TRBV18	TRBJ2-2	TGTGCCAGCTCACCACTGGGACAGGGGAACACCGGGGAGCTGTTTTTT	CASSPLGQGNTGELFF
NA	NA	12	TRBV9	TRBJ1-2	TGTGCCAGCAGCGTAGCGGGGGTTGGCTACACCTTC	CASSVAGVGYTF
NA	TRBD1	15	TRBV7-9	TRBJ2-7	TGTGCCAGCAGCTTATTCCGACAGGGGGTCTACGAGCAGTACTTC	CASSLFRQGVYEQYF
NA	NA	15	TRBV7-2	TRBJ1-1	TGTGCCAGCAGCACTGGCAGCACATGGAACACTGAAGCTTTCTTT	CASSTGSTWNTEAFF
NA	NA	14	TRBV19	TRBJ1-3	TGTGCCAGTAGTATGCTCTCCGCTGGAAACACCATATATTTT	CASSMLSAGNTIYF
NA	NA	13	TRBV15	TRBJ1-5	TGTGCCACCAGCAGAGAGGGTCGGCAGCCCCAGCATTTT	CATSREGRQPQHF
once	NA	17	TRBV6-2/TRBV6-3	TRBJ1-2	TGTGCCAGCAGTTCATTCTCAAGGACGGATTTCGCCTATGGCTACACCTTC	CASSSFSRTDFAYGYTF